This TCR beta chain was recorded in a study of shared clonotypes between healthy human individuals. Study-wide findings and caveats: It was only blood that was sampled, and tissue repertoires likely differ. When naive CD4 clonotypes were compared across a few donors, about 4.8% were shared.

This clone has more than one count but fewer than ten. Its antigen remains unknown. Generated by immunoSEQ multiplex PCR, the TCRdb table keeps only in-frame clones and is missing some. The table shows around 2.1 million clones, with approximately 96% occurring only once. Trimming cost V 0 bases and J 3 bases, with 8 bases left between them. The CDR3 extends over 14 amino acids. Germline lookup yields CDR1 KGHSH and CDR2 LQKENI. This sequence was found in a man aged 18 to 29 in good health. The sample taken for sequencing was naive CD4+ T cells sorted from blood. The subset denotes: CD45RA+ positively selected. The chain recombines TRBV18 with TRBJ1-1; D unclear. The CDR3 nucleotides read TGTGCCAGCTCACCACCAGGGCAAGACACTGAAGCTTTCTTT. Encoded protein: CASSPPGQDTEAFF.